This T cell receptor beta chain appears in the sequencing data of a study of Graves' ophthalmopathy and Graves' hyperthyroidism. Looking at the study overall: Peripheral blood was gathered at the point of initial diagnosis, before any treatment started. Overall study findings and caveats: Cross-validated, the 13-signature model showed 87.88%/81.08% sensitivity/specificity, and 80%/75% in the test set.

Additional autoimmune diseases, uncontrolled infections, pregnancy or lactation disqualified patients. Clinicians diagnosed using symptoms, serum thyroxine, TRAb, thyroid ultrasound and orbital computed tomography. Details on this clonotype: Its specificity is unknown. A much larger clone lies a single base off, so this may be a read error.

The study amplified TCR beta CDR3 regions using RNA transcripts. First-round RT-PCR used HTBI primers; second-round multiplex PCR followed. TCRdb itself ran the multiplex PCR reads through MiXCR, one entry per CDR3 protein. The repertoire holds 650,000 to 900,000 distinct CDR3 sequences, with 35% to 50% as singletons. The germline V gene encodes CDR1 SGHVS and CDR2 FQNEAQ. V lost 5 bases to trimming and J lost 6 bases, with 17 bases between them. The length of the CDR3 is 14 residues. V usage is TRBV7-8 and J usage is TRBJ2-7; D gene uncertain. The TCR comes from an adult man with Graves' ophthalmopathy. Sample: peripheral blood. CDR3 protein: CASSVMTLSLEQYF. The CDR3 DNA sequence: TGTGCCAGCAGCGTAATGACCCTCTCCCTCGAGCAGTACTTC. Filled out from reference TRBV7-8 and TRBJ2-7, the complete variable domain reads GAGVSQSPRYKVAKRGQDVALRCDPISGHVSLFWYQQALGQGPEFLTYFQNEAQLDKSGLPSDRFFAERPEGSVSTLKIQRTQQEDSAVYLCASSVMTLSLEQYFGPGTRLTVT.